This T cell receptor (beta chain) was identified in a study of blood T cell repertoires in COVID-19 (TCRdb year 2020). Context from the whole study: Samples from collaborators originated in the United States, Italy and Spain and spanned both the acute and convalescent phases of COVID-19. Deeply sampled blood TCRbeta repertoires from subjects exposed to, actively infected with, or recovered from COVID-19 were included in the dataset. A freely available public database, intended as a resource for researchers studying the immune response to SARS-CoV-2, is where the repertoires were released. The material from the prospective study consisted of cDNA or gDNA derived from T cells, B-cell-depleted T cells, or PBMCs. A de-identified subject ID, COVID-19 status, age in years and sex were almost always included in the sample metadata. Where available, HLA class I and class II types were obtained from metadata supplied by the sample provider rather than from assay-based typing. The samples were drawn from two sources: the first 160 participants of the ongoing ImmuneRACE study, and approximately 1,300 subjects contributed by 6 global collaborators. Points the paper makes about the study in general: Clinical and demographic metadata were provided uncurated, with the amount varying by source and participant.

This clone turned up a few times. Its target antigen remains unknown. Per-base quality was not reported, and no clone a single base away is much larger than it. The immunoSEQ Assay, a bias-controlled multiplex PCR, was used to amplify TCRbeta CDR3 regions from genomic DNA. The paper's data handling went like this. Nucleated cell counts per sample were estimated from amplification of reference gene primers within the assay. To quantify the absolute abundance of each unique TCRbeta CDR3 rearrangement, sequence reads were collapsed and filtered. For each sample, productive Simpson clonality was calculated as the square root of Simpson's diversity index across productive rearrangements. TCRdb stores this immuneACCESS table with in-frame sequences only. Part of the clones is absent; in the studies checked, under half of the shortfall reflects unresolved V genes, and no reason is known for the rest. D and trimming come from the DNA, and the V and J calls and clone size come from that table. The sample includes approximately 310,000 clones, with 85% observed a single time. The ten largest clones add up to around 2% of the sample.

In the prospective study, participants were roughly 18 to 89 years old, resided in approximately 22 geographic areas of the United States, and were enrolled through a virtual design. In the prospective study, cohorts were assigned on the basis of participant-reported clinical history obtained from a screening survey and a study questionnaire. A participant counted as exposed if, within 2 weeks of entering the study, that participant had been in contact with someone who had a PCR-confirmed or clinician-diagnosed COVID-19 case. Mobile phlebotomists in the prospective study collected whole blood, serum and a nasopharyngeal or oropharyngeal swab from every participant. Prospective study participants could optionally give additional blood draws and questionnaires over an approximately 2-month period. Before DNA extraction, blood samples from the prospective study were shipped at room temperature or frozen.

As encoded in the germline V gene, CDR1 is MGHRA while CDR2 is YSYEKL. The CDR3 numbers 14 residues from cysteine through phenylalanine. CDR3 DNA only is kept here, 42 bases in frame from base 1. V is cut by 1 base and J by 1 base, and the space between the germline ends is 8 bases. The sample taken for sequencing was PBMCs or T cells enriched from blood (not recorded which). In this chain, TRBV4-1 is recombined with TRBJ2-7, with an unclear D gene assignment. The TCR originated in a woman younger than 45 who had been exposed to COVID-19. CDR3 reads: CASSQGASSYEQYF. The nucleotide sequence is given as TGCGCCAGCAGCCAAGGGGCGAGTTCCTACGAGCAGTACTTC.